This T cell receptor (beta chain) was observed in a study of human T cells and chemical hapten exposure. About the research overall: Patients' scalps got diphenylcyclopropenone weekly throughout the approximately 23-week study.

Original data processing: Per-sample TCR counts ranged from about 23,224 to 750,000, median around 96,000. In TCRdb, the RACE reads were re-called with MiXCR into one record per CDR3 protein. The authors' filters were not applied to this entry. The repertoire includes about 81,000 distinct CDR3 sequences, roughly 7.1% of them detected once, and 1.5% to 1.8% sits in the top ten. Concerning this clonotype: Its specificity is not known.

Trimming took 0 bases from V and 6 from J, leaving 9 bases between them. Germline values: CDR1 SGHTA, CDR2 FQGNSA. CDR3 length: 14 amino acids. Time point described: patch test 1, 2 weeks after DPC sensitization. The treatment is: therapeutic diphenylcyclopropenone sensitization with weekly scalp DPC. Notes on the study in general: Among TCRs, those above 1 in 1000 frequency were unaffected by DPC sensitization.

Sequencing used whole blood, obtained in connection with sensitization to the hapten diphenylcyclopropenone (DPC). This TCR was recovered from a woman in her 30s with alopecia areata. Some clones in this sample may be carry-over from other donors' samples. This chain links TRBV7-2 with TRBJ2-1, with D hard to call. CDR3 DNA sequence: TGTGCCAGCAGCTTAGCGATTAGCAGCAATGAGCAGTTCTTC. Its protein product is CASSLAISSNEQFF. Filled out from reference TRBV7-2 and TRBJ2-1, the complete variable domain reads GAGVSQSPSNKVTEKGKDVELRCDPISGHTALYWYRQSLGQGLEFLIYFQGNSAPDKSGLPSDRFSAERTGGSVSTLTIQRTQQEDSAVYLCASSLAISSNEQFFGPGTRLTVL.